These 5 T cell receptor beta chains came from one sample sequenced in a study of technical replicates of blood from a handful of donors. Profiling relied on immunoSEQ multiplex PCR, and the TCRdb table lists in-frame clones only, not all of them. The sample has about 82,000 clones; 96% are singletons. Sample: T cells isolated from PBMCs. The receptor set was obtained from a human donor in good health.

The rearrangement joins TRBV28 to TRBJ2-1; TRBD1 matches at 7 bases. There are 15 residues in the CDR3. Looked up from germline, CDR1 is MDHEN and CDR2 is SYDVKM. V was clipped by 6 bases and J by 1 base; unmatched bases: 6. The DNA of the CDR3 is TGTGCCAGCAGAACCGGGACAGTATCCTACAATGAGCAGTTCTTC. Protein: CASRTGTVSYNEQFF.

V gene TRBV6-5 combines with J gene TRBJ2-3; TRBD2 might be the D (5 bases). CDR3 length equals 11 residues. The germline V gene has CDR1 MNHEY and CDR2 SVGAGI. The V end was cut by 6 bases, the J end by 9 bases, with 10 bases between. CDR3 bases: TGTGCCAGCAGCGGTGGACTGACGCAGTATTTT. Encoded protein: CASSGGLTQYF.

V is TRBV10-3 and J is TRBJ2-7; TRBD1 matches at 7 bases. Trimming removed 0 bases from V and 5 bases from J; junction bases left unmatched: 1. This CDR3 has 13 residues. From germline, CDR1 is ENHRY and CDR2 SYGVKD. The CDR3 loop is CAISESTGDEQYF. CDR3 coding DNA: TGTGCCATCAGTGAGTCAACAGGGGACGAGCAGTACTTC.

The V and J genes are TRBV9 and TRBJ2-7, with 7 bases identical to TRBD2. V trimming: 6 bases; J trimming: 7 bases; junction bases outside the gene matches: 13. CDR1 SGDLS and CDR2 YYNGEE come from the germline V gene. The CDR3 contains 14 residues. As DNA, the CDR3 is TGTGCCAGCACTTCGGGGGGAGTCCCCGGGGAGCAGTACTTC. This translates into CASTSGGVPGEQYF.

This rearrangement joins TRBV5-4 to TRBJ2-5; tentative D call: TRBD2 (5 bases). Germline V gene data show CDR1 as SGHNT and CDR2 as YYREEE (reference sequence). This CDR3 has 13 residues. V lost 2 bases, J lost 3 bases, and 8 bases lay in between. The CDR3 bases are TGTGCCAGCAGCTTTCCACTAGAAGAGACCCAGTACTTC. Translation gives CASSFPLEETQYF.